Given below is one T cell receptor (beta chain) in context. Its target is not known. The data derive from a study of beta chain features in type 1 diabetes. Whole-study findings and limits: Researchers report that Type 1 diabetes patients had moderately but significantly shorter TCRB CDR3s across all four CD4+ subsets. Individuals with type 1 diabetes displayed fewer insertions and more deletions at VDJ junctions.

Every isolated RNA sample was fully reverse transcribed, so sequencing captured expressed TCRB transcripts. Using immunoSEQ multiplex PCR, the repertoire was profiled, and TCRdb retains in-frame clones only, with some absent. This table has some 280,000 clones, roughly an eighth appearing once. The receptor was derived from a man younger than 45 with type 1 diabetes. Material for sequencing was naive CD4+ T cells from blood.

This chain's CDR3 is CASSPWTGGDTEAFF. The CDR3 bases are TGTGCCAGCAGCCCCTGGACTGGAGGGGACACTGAAGCTTTCTTT. The rearrangement links TRBV7-9 to TRBJ1-1; weak D call: TRBD1 (5 bases). The germline gives CDR1 SEHNR, CDR2 FQNEAQ (reference sequence). The length of the CDR3 is 15 residues. Between the trimmed V and J ends, which lost 5 bases and 3 bases, there was a span of 16 bases. Filled out from reference TRBV7-9 and TRBJ1-1, the complete variable domain reads DTGVSQNPRHKITKRGQNVTFRCDPISEHNRLYWYRQTLGQGPEFLTYFQNEAQLEKSRLLSDRFSAERPKGSFSTLEIQRTEQGDSAMYLCASSPWTGGDTEAFFGQGTRLTVV.